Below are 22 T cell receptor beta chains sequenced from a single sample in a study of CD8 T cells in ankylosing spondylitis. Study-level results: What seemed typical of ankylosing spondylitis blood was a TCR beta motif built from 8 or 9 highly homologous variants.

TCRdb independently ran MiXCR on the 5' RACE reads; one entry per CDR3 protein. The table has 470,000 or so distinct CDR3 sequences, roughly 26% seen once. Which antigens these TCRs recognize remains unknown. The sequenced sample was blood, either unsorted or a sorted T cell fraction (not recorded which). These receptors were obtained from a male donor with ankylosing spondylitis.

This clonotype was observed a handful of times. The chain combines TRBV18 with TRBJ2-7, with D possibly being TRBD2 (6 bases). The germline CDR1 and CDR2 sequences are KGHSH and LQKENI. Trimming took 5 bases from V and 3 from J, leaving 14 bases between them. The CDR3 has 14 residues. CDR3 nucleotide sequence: TGTGCCAGCTCATGGGGGGAATCGGGCTACGAGCAGTACGTC. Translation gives CASSWGESGYEQYV.

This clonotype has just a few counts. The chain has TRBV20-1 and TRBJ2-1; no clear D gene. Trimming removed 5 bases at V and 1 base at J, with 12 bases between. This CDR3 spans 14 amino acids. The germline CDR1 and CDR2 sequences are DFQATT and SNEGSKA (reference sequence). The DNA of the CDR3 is TGCAGTGCTCCACAACCGGCATCCTACAATGAGCAGTTCTTC. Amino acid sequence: CSAPQPASYNEQFF.

The CDR3, as DNA: TGCGCCAGCAGCCTGGGAGGGGGGGGCAGGGAGCCCCAGCATTTT. Translation gives CASSLGGGGREPQHF. The V call is TRBV5-1, the J call TRBJ1-5; tentative D call: TRBD1 (6 bases). The CDR3 is made up of 15 amino acids. V was shortened by 4 bases and J by 8 bases, with 19 bases between the two germline ends. Germline V gene lookup returns CDR1 SGHRS and CDR2 YFSETQ.

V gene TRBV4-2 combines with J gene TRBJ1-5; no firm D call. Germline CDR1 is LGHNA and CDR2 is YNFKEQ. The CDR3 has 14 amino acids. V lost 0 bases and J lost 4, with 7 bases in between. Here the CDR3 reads CASSQDFQNQPQHF. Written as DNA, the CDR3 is TGTGCCAGCAGCCAAGATTTCCAAAATCAGCCCCAGCATTTT.

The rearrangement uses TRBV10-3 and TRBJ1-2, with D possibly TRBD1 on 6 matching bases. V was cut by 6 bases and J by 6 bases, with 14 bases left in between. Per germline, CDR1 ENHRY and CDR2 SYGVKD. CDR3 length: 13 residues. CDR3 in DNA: TGTGCCATCAGAACGACCGAGGGGGATGGCTACACCTTC. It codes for CAIRTTEGDGYTF.

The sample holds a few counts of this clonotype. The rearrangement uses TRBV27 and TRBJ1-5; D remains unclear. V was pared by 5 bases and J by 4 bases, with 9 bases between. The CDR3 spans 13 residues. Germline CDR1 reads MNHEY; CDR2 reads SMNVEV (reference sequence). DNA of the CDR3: TGTGCCAGCAGTCAGCGACGTAATCAGCCCCAGCATTTT. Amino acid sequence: CASSQRRNQPQHF.

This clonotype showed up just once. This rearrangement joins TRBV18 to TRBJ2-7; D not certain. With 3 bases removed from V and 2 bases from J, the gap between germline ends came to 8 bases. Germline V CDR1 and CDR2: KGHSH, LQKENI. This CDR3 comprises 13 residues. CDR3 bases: TGTGCCAGCTCACCCGGGCAGCCCTACGAGCAGTACTTC. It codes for CASSPGQPYEQYF.

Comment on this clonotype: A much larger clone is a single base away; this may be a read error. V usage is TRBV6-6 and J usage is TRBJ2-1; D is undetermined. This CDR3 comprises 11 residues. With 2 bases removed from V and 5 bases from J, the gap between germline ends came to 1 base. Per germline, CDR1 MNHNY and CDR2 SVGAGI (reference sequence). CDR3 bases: TGTGCCAGCAGTTACGACAATGAGCAGTTCTTC. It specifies CASSYDNEQFF.

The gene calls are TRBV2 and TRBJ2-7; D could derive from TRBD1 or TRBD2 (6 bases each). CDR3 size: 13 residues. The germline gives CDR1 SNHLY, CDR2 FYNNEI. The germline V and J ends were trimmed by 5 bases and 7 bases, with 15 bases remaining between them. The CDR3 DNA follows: TGTGCCAGCAGTCTAAGACAGGAGGGGGAGCAGTACTTC. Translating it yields CASSLRQEGEQYF.

The CDR3 reads CATKLAPDTGELFF. The CDR3 DNA follows: TGTGCCACCAAACTAGCCCCTGACACCGGGGAGCTGTTTTTT. The J gene is TRBJ2-2, the V gene TRBV10-3, with a possible D match to TRBD2 (6 bases). V was clipped by 10 bases and J by 3 bases, with 15 bases between them. This CDR3 region has 14 residues. Germline-derived CDR1 and CDR2 are ENHRY and SYGVKD.

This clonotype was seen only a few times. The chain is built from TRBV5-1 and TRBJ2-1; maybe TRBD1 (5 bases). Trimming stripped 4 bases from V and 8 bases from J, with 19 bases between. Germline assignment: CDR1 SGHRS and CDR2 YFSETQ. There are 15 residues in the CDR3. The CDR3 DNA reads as TGCGCCAGCAGCGAGACAGATACAATGTCGGATGAGCAGTTCTTC. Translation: CASSETDTMSDEQFF.

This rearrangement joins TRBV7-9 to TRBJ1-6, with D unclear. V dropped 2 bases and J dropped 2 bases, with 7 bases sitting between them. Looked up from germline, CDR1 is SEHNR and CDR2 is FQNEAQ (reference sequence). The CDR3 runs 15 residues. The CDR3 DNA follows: TGTGCCAGCAGCTTAAAGGGAACCTATAATTCACCCCTCCACTTT. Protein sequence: CASSLKGTYNSPLHF.

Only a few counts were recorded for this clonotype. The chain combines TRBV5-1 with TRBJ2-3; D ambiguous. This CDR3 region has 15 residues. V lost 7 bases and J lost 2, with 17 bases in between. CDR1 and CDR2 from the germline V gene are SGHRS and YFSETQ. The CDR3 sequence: CASQPLGYVTDTQYF. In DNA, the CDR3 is TGCGCCAGCCAACCTCTAGGATATGTCACAGATACGCAGTATTTT.

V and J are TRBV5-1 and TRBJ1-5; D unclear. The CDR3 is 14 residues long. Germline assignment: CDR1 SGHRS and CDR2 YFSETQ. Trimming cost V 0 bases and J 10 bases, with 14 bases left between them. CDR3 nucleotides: TGCGCCAGCAGCTTGGAGGGCCCCGGTTCTCCCCAGCATTTT. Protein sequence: CASSLEGPGSPQHF. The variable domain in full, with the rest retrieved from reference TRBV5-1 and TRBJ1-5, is KAGVTQTPRYLIKTRGQQVTLSCSPISGHRSVSWYQQTPGQGLQFLFEYFSETQRNKGNFPGRFSGRQFSNSRSEMNVSTLELGDSALYLCASSLEGPGSPQHFGDGTRLSIL.

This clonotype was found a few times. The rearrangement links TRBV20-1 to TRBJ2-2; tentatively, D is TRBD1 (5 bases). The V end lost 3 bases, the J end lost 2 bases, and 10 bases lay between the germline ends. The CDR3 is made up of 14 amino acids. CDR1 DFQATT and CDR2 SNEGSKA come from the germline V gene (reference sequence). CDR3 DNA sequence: TGCAGTGCTAGTCAGACAGCAAACACCGGGGAGCTGTTTTTT. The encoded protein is CSASQTANTGELFF.

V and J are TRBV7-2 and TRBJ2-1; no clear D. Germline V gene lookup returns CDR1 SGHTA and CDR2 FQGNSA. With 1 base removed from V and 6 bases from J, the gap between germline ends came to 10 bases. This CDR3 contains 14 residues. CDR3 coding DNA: TGTGCCAGCAGCTTAGACGGTTCGCTCAATGAGCAGTTCTTC. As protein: CASSLDGSLNEQFF.

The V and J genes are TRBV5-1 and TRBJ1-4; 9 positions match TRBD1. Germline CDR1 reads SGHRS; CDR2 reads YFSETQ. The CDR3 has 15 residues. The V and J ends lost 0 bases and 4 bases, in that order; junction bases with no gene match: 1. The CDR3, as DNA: TGCGCCAGCAGCTTGGAGACAGGGGGTAATGAAAAACTGTTTTTT. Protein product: CASSLETGGNEKLFF.

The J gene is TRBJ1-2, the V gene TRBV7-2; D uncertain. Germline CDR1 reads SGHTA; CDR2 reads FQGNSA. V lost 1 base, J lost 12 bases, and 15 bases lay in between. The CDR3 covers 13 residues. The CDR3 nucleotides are TGTGCCAGCAGCTTAGTGCAGACCAGCAAGAACACCTTC. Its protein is CASSLVQTSKNTF.

The CDR3 DNA reads TGTGCCAGCAGCTTCGCACCGACCCGGGTAGGCACTGAAGCTTTCTTT. Translated, it gives CASSFAPTRVGTEAFF. The chain uses TRBV11-2 and TRBJ1-1; D is unclear. Trimming shortened V by 3 bases and J by 4 bases, and 18 bases separated the two germline ends. This CDR3 spans 16 amino acids. Germline CDR1 reads SGHAT; CDR2 reads FQNNGV.

This CDR3 reads CSASMTSGRGNEQFF. The CDR3, as DNA: TGCAGTGCCTCCATGACTAGCGGGAGAGGCAATGAGCAGTTCTTC. V gene TRBV20-1 combines with J gene TRBJ2-1; TRBD2 agrees at 12 bases. V dropped 6 bases and J dropped 6; count of bases not matched to a gene: 9. The length of the CDR3 is 15 residues. CDR1 is DFQATT and CDR2 is SNEGSKA in the germline V gene (reference sequence).

The CDR3 sequence: CASSLEPQHF. CDR3 DNA: TGTGCCAGCAGTTTGGAGCCCCAGCATTTT. The genes are TRBV28 and TRBJ1-5; D not resolved. Germline V gene lookup returns CDR1 MDHEN and CDR2 SYDVKM. The CDR3 runs 10 residues. V was pared by 3 bases and J by 8 bases, with 2 bases between.

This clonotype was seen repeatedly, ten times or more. The CDR3 protein is CSAQQGSGANVLTF. In nucleotides, the CDR3 is TGCAGTGCTCAACAGGGCTCTGGGGCCAACGTCCTGACTTTC. The V gene is TRBV20-1, the J gene TRBJ2-6; the D gene is possibly TRBD1 (6 bases). CDR3 length: 14 amino acids. V lost 5 bases and J lost 0, with 8 bases in between. Germline V gene data show CDR1 as DFQATT and CDR2 as SNEGSKA (reference sequence).